Included here is one T cell receptor (beta chain) sequence, with context. The assay was immunoSEQ multiplex PCR, and TCRdb's table has in-frame clones only and misses some. The table has under 200,000 clones, about 76% seen once. This entry is derived from a study of blood T cell repertoires in COVID-19. Trimming cost V 1 base and J 10 bases, with 12 bases left between them. Per the germline V gene, CDR1 is SNHLY and CDR2 is FYNNEI. The length of the CDR3 is 13 residues. The Seattle site enrolled patients during active infection and followed them longitudinally. Specimen: peripheral blood. The chain recombines TRBV2 with TRBJ2-3, with unresolved D. This receptor was identified in a woman aged 40-49 years with COVID-19, enrolled during active disease. Here the CDR3 DNA reads TGTGCCAGCAGTGAAGGTGGGCCTACCCCGCAGTATTTT. Translating it yields CASSEGGPTPQYF.